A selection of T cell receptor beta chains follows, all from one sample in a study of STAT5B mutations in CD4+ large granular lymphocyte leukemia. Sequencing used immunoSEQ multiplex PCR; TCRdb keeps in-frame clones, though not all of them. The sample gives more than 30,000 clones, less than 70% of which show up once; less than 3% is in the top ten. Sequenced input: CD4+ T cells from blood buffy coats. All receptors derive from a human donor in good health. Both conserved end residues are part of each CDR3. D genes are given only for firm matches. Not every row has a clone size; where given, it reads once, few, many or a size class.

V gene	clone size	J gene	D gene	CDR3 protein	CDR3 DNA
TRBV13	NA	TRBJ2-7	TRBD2	CASSLTPGASGGRALYEQYF	TGTGCCAGCAGCTTAACCCCCGGGGCTAGCGGGGGGAGAGCCCTCTACGAGCAGTACTTC
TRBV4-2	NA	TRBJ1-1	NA	CASSQDHAMNTEAFF	TGTGCCAGCAGCCAAGATCACGCTATGAACACTGAAGCTTTCTTT
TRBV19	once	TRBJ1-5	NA	CASSPQQGNQPQHF	TGTGCCAGTAGTCCCCAGCAGGGCAATCAGCCCCAGCATTTT
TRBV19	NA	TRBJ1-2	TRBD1	CASRGRQGYGYTF	TGTGCCAGTAGGGGAAGACAGGGCTATGGCTACACCTTC
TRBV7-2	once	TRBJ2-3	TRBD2	CASSLLSGGADTQYF	TGTGCCAGCAGCCTCCTAAGCGGGGGAGCAGATACGCAGTATTTT
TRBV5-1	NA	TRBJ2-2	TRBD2	CASSATGTTNTGELFF	TGCGCCAGCAGCGCCACCGGGACTACTAACACCGGGGAGCTGTTTTTT
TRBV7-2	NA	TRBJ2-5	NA	CASSPTRRKVETQYF	TGTGCCAGCAGCCCCACTCGGCGTAAGGTGGAGACCCAGTACTTC
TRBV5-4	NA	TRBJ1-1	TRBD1	CASSVGQGSTEAFF	TGTGCCAGCAGCGTCGGACAGGGAAGCACTGAAGCTTTCTTT
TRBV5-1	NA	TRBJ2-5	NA	CASSLSSSETQYF	TGCGCCAGCAGCTTGAGTAGCTCGGAGACCCAGTACTTC
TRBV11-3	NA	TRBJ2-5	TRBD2	CASSAGGLQQETQYF	TGTGCCAGCAGCGCTGGGGGACTACAACAAGAGACCCAGTACTTC
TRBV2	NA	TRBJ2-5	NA	CASRAEETQYF	TGTGCCAGCAGGGCCGAAGAGACCCAGTACTTC
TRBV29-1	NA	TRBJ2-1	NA	CSVADLTSYNEQFF	TGCAGCGTTGCGGACCTAACTTCCTACAATGAGCAGTTCTTC
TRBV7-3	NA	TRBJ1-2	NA	CASSLLGLGGYTF	TGTGCCAGCAGCTTACTGGGTCTTGGGGGCTACACCTTC
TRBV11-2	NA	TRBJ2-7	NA	CASKKGGSSYEQYF	TGTGCCAGCAAGAAGGGGGGGTCCTCCTACGAGCAGTACTTC
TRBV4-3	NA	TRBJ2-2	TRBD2	CASSQDPTGGAGELFF	TGCGCCAGCAGCCAAGATCCTACCGGGGGGGCGGGGGAGCTGTTTTTT
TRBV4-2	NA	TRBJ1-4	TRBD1	CASSQNQGQSNEKLFF	TGTGCCAGCAGCCAAAACCAGGGACAGTCTAATGAAAAACTGTTTTTT
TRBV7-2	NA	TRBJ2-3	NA	CASSLGGGRADTQYF	TGTGCCAGCAGCTTAGGAGGGGGGAGGGCAGATACGCAGTATTTT
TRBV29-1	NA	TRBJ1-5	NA	CSVTHGMGAHQPQHF	TGCAGCGTTACCCACGGAATGGGGGCCCATCAGCCCCAGCATTTT
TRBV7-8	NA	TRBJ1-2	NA	CASSLDPGGSIGYTF	TGTGCCAGCAGCTTAGACCCTGGGGGGTCGATCGGCTACACCTTC
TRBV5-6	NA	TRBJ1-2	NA	CASSLGGAGFNYGYTF	TGTGCCAGCAGCTTGGGGGGGGCTGGGTTTAACTATGGCTACACCTTC
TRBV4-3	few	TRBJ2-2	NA	CASSQDWGYTGELFF	TGCGCCAGCAGCCAAGATTGGGGTTACACCGGGGAGCTGTTTTTT
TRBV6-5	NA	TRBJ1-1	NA	CASSIDSRAFF	TGTGCCAGCAGTATCGACAGTCGGGCTTTCTTT
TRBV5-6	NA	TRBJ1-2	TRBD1	CASSPDRGPNGYTF	TGTGCCAGCAGCCCGGACAGGGGGCCGAATGGCTACACCTTC
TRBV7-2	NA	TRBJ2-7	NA	CASSLEGGSEQYF	TGTGCCAGCAGCTTAGAGGGAGGTTCCGAGCAGTACTTC
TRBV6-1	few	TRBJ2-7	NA	CASSGARSYEQYF	TGTGCCAGTTCCGGGGCGAGAAGCTACGAGCAGTACTTC